This T cell receptor (beta chain) was recorded in a study of blood T cell repertoires in COVID-19. In the authors' workflow: Nucleated cell counts were estimated from reference gene primer amplification. The table came from immunoSEQ multiplex PCR; TCRdb's copy has only in-frame clones and leaves some out. The V and J calls and clone size are taken from that table; D and trimming were inferred from the DNA. The sample gives 65,000 to 85,000 clones, over 65% of which show up once; about 5.7% is in the top ten. V was trimmed by 7 bases and J by 3 bases, leaving 7 bases between them. This CDR3 is 12 amino acids long. Germline V CDR1 and CDR2: MNHEY, SVGAGI.

This clonotype originated in a man in his fifties with active or convalescent COVID-19. J is TRBJ1-5 and V is TRBV6-5; D is perhaps TRBD1 (5 bases). The sample was peripheral blood. CDR3: CASKGPNQPQHF. CDR3 nucleotides: TGTGCCAGCAAGGGGCCCAATCAGCCCCAGCATTTT.